The sequence of this TCR beta chain was determined in a study of CD8 T cells in ankylosing spondylitis. CDR3 length: 20 residues. In germline, CDR1 is MGHRA, CDR2 YSYEKL. V trimming: 0 bases; J trimming: 0 bases; junction bases outside the gene matches: 12. Regarding the study as a whole: Matched ankylosing spondylitis synovial fluid reportedly contained a significantly enriched population of disease-linked clones. Relatively scarce in peripheral blood, disease-linked clones were CD8+. Apparently characteristic of ankylosing spondylitis blood was a TCR beta motif (fewer than 10 highly homologous variants).

TCRdb re-called the 5' RACE reads through MiXCR, storing one row per CDR3 protein. The table has around 450,000 distinct CDR3 sequences, 20% to 30% seen once. This clonotype was seen only a few times. Its antigen remains unidentified. This TCR was sampled from a male donor with ankylosing spondylitis. Sequenced sample: blood, either unsorted or a sorted T cell fraction (not recorded which). This chain connects TRBV4-1 to TRBJ2-3; 10 bases fit TRBD2. The CDR3 region is CASSQEARGSGRLSTDTQYF. CDR3 DNA: TGCGCCAGCAGCCAAGAAGCGCGGGGTAGCGGGAGGTTAAGCACAGATACGCAGTATTTT.